Below, 32 T cell receptor beta chains from the same sample are listed, as sequenced in a study of T cell responses to AZD1222 COVID-19 vaccine. Profiling relied on immunoSEQ multiplex PCR, and the TCRdb table lists in-frame clones only, not all of them. The sample has approximately 150,000 clones, 90% to 95% seen once; the top ten hold about 4.6%. This sample comprised peripheral blood, obtained 28 days after the second AZD1222 dose. Receptor source: an adult who received the AZD1222 COVID-19 vaccine.

The gene calls are TRBV3-1 (or the pseudogene TRBV3-2) and TRBJ1-2; TRBD1 is a possible D gene (5 bases). Germline V gene data show CDR1 as LGHDT and CDR2 as YNNKEL (reference sequence). V lost 2 bases, J lost 4 bases, and 17 bases lay in between. The CDR3 runs 16 residues. CDR3 region: CASSQFATAASYGYTF. The CDR3 coding sequence is TGTGCCAGCAGCCAATTTGCGACAGCGGCATCCTATGGCTACACCTTC.

Here the CDR3 DNA reads TGTGCCAGCAGCTTCGACCGGTCCTCCTACAATGAGCAGTTCTTC. This gives the protein CASSFDRSSYNEQFF. The genes are TRBV7-2 and TRBJ2-1; D call uncertain. Germline values: CDR1 SGHTA, CDR2 FQGNSA. V was shortened by 3 bases and J by 0 bases, with 9 bases between the two germline ends. This CDR3 is 15 amino acids long.

The chain links TRBV28 to TRBJ2-1; the D gene is possibly TRBD2 (6 bases). V dropped 5 bases and J dropped 3 bases, with 23 bases sitting between them. Per germline, CDR1 MDHEN and CDR2 SYDVKM. CDR3 length: 18 amino acids. CDR3 DNA sequence: TGTGCCAGCAGTCCGGGGACTCATCTTAAAGGGTTCTACAATGAGCAGTTCTTC. It codes for CASSPGTHLKGFYNEQFF.

The V call is TRBV6-2 or TRBV6-3, the J call TRBJ2-7, with D perhaps matching TRBD1 or TRBD2 (5 bases each). V was pared by 2 bases and J by 3 bases, with 11 bases between. The germline CDR1 and CDR2 sequences are MNHEY and SVGEGT. The CDR3 has 14 amino acids. The CDR3 DNA sequence: TGTGCCAGCAGTTACCCTGGGACCGTCTACGAGCAGTACTTC. Its translation is CASSYPGTVYEQYF.

CDR3 region: CASYPTPLAGATHEQYF. CDR3 sequence (DNA): TGCGCCAGCTACCCCACCCCTCTAGCGGGAGCCACCCACGAGCAGTACTTC. The V gene is TRBV5-1, the J gene TRBJ2-7, with 10 positions matching TRBD2. The V gene's germline CDR1 is SGHRS and CDR2 YFSETQ. Trimming removed 7 bases from V and 5 bases from J; junction bases left unmatched: 18. CDR3 length equals 17 residues.

This chain links TRBV7-2 with TRBJ1-6; D might be TRBD1 (6 bases). The germline V gene encodes CDR1 SGHTA and CDR2 FQGNSA. V lost 3 bases to trimming and J lost 7 bases, with 16 bases between them. CDR3 length: 16 amino acids. The DNA of the CDR3 is TGTGCCAGCAGCTTTTCGGGGGGCGGGCTGAATTCACCCCTCCACTTT. This translates into CASSFSGGGLNSPLHF.

This chain joins TRBV7-9 and TRBJ2-1; 12 nucleotides align to TRBD2. This CDR3 is 17 amino acids long. After removal of 5 bases from V and 8 bases from J, the junction contained 13 bases not matched to a gene. In germline, CDR1 is SEHNR, CDR2 FQNEAQ (reference sequence). CDR3 nucleotides: TGTGCCAGCAGCCCCCGTCGAGCTAGCGGGAGGGAGGATGAGCAGTTCTTC. Translation: CASSPRRASGREDEQFF.

This chain joins TRBV29-1 and TRBJ2-7, with TRBD1 identical over 10 bases. V shed 4 bases and J 2 bases; nucleotides not matched to a gene: 5. Germline V gene sequence: CDR1 SQVTM, CDR2 ANQGSEA. CDR3 size: 14 residues. The CDR3 DNA follows: TGCAGCGTTGCCTACGGGACAGGGGCCTACGAGCAGTACTTC. It is translated as CSVAYGTGAYEQYF.

This chain links TRBV29-1 with TRBJ2-3, with 7 bases that match TRBD2. After removal of 6 bases from V and 6 bases from J, the junction contained 0 bases not matched to a gene. The CDR3 totals 10 residues. Germline CDR1 SQVTM, CDR2 ANQGSEA. In DNA, the CDR3 is TGCAGCGTGGGAGGGGATACGCAGTATTTT. It encodes CSVGGDTQYF.

The J gene is TRBJ2-7, the V gene TRBV7-9, with D uncertain. The CDR3 is 15 amino acids. Trimming stripped 3 bases from V and 1 base from J, with 13 bases between. Germline assignment: CDR1 SEHNR and CDR2 FQNEAQ (reference sequence). The CDR3 DNA reads as TGTGCCAGCAGCTTGCCGCCCCCCTGGTCCTACGAGCAGTACTTC. Amino acid sequence: CASSLPPPWSYEQYF.

The V and J genes are TRBV9 and TRBJ1-1; D remains unclear. V was shortened by 0 bases and J by 10 bases, with 10 bases between the two germline ends. Germline assignment: CDR1 SGDLS and CDR2 YYNGEE. There are 12 residues in the CDR3. In DNA, the CDR3 is TGTGCCAGCAGCGTAGACGGGAGAGGAGCTTTCTTT. The encoded protein is CASSVDGRGAFF.

The chain combines TRBV6-5 with TRBJ1-4; no firm D call. CDR1 and CDR2 (germline): MNHEY, SVGAGI. V was trimmed by 0 bases and J by 3 bases, leaving 5 bases between them. The CDR3 consists of 14 residues. The CDR3 nucleotides read TGTGCCAGCAGTTACTCGACGGCTAATGAAAAACTGTTTTTT. This translates into CASSYSTANEKLFF.

This chain connects TRBV4-1 to TRBJ2-7; D is perhaps TRBD1 (5 bases). V was clipped by 1 base and J by 1 base, with 11 bases between them. Germline assignment: CDR1 MGHRA and CDR2 YSYEKL. There are 15 residues in the CDR3. CDR3 sequence: CASSQGGQGSYEQYF. In DNA form, the CDR3 reads TGCGCCAGCAGCCAAGGAGGTCAGGGATCCTACGAGCAGTACTTC.

The chain joins TRBV5-8 to TRBJ2-7, with D hard to call. The CDR3 is 14 amino acids. V lost 0 bases to trimming and J lost 7 bases, with 14 bases between them. Germline CDR1 is SGHTS and CDR2 is YDEGEE. CDR3 loop: CASSLAVSVREQYF. The CDR3 DNA is TGTGCCAGCAGCTTGGCAGTGTCTGTAAGGGAGCAGTACTTC.

The CDR3 DNA sequence: TGTGCCAGCAGTTTATCTTCAGTCACAGATACGCAGTATTTT. It yields the protein CASSLSSVTDTQYF. This chain connects TRBV27 to TRBJ2-3; no firm D call. CDR1 MNHEY and CDR2 SMNVEV come from the germline V gene (reference sequence). Trimming pared 0 bases from V and 2 bases from J, leaving 6 bases between. The CDR3 is 14 amino acids.

The V gene is TRBV29-1, the J gene TRBJ1-2; D is unclear. V was cut by 5 bases and J by 4 bases, with 11 bases left in between. The CDR3 sequence is 12 residues long. Germline lookup yields CDR1 SQVTM and CDR2 ANQGSEA. CDR3 nucleotide sequence: TGCAGCGTTTGGACGGTCCGCTATGGCTACACCTTC. It translates to CSVWTVRYGYTF.

This chain connects TRBV29-1 to TRBJ2-7; 9 positions match TRBD2. There are 17 residues in the CDR3. Trimming took 1 base from V and 3 from J; bases not matched to a gene: 13. Looked up from germline, CDR1 is SQVTM and CDR2 is ANQGSEA. The CDR3, as DNA: TGCAGCGTTGAAGGTAGCTCGTTCGGACTAGCGAGCTACGAGCAGTACTTC. Translation gives CSVEGSSFGLASYEQYF.

The chain is built from TRBV21-1 and TRBJ1-2. TRBV21-1 is recorded as a pseudogene. CDR3 length equals 17 residues. CDR3 sequence: CASSPQSQGGSNYGYTF. The CDR3 DNA follows: TGTGCCAGCAGCCCCCAGAGCCAGGGAGGGAGTAACTATGGCTACACCTTC.

V is TRBV7-2 and J is TRBJ2-3; the match to TRBD2 covers 7 bases. The germline CDR1 and CDR2 sequences are SGHTA and FQGNSA. The CDR3 runs 14 residues. Germline trimming cut 5 bases from V and 7 bases from J; bases unmatched to any gene: 9. The CDR3 loop is CASSPMVGGYTQYF. CDR3 coding DNA: TGTGCCAGCAGCCCCATGGTGGGGGGGTATACGCAGTATTTT. The full variable domain, with the rest looked up from reference TRBV7-2 and TRBJ2-3, is GAGVSQSPSNKVTEKGKDVELRCDPISGHTALYWYRQSLGQGLEFLIYFQGNSAPDKSGLPSDRFSAERTGGSVSTLTIQRTQQEDSAVYLCASSPMVGGYTQYFGPGTRLTVL.

V usage is TRBV7-2 and J usage is TRBJ2-7; no reliable D call. V gave up 6 bases and J gave up 7 bases, with 16 bases separating them. The CDR3 is 13 residues long. Germline CDR1 SGHTA, CDR2 FQGNSA. The CDR3 loop reads CASSQPVLGEQYF. The DNA for the CDR3 is TGTGCCAGCAGTCAACCCGTGTTGGGAGAGCAGTACTTC.

The V and J genes are TRBV7-9 and TRBJ1-5, with unresolved D. The V end was cut by 3 bases, the J end by 3 bases, with 9 bases between. Germline V gene lookup returns CDR1 SEHNR and CDR2 FQNEAQ (reference sequence). The CDR3 loop spans 14 amino acids. CDR3 region: CASSFEGVNQPQHF. The CDR3 DNA follows: TGTGCCAGCAGCTTCGAGGGAGTCAATCAGCCCCAGCATTTT.

This clone was detected once. CDR3 amino acids: CAISVGRENNEQFF. CDR3 in DNA: TGTGCCATCAGTGTGGGCAGGGAAAACAATGAGCAGTTCTTC. V usage is TRBV10-3 and J usage is TRBJ2-1, with D possibly matching TRBD1 (5 bases). This CDR3 has 14 residues. Germline values: CDR1 ENHRY, CDR2 SYGVKD. Trimming left V 4 bases short and J 5 bases short, with 12 bases between.

The chain is built from TRBV24-1 and TRBJ2-5; 7 bases line up with TRBD2. The CDR3 extends over 16 amino acids. The J segment lost 4 bases and the V segment lost 5 bases, leaving 12 bases of the junction unmatched. Germline V gives CDR1 KGHDR, CDR2 SFDVKD. The CDR3 here is CATSASSGANAETQYF. The CDR3 DNA follows: TGTGCCACCAGTGCATCAAGCGGGGCCAATGCAGAGACCCAGTACTTC.

The chain recombines TRBV2 with TRBJ2-3; tentative D call: TRBD1 (5 bases). Germline CDR1 SNHLY, CDR2 FYNNEI. The CDR3 runs to 14 residues. Trimming took 3 bases from V and 1 from J, leaving 8 bases between them. The CDR3 loop reads CASSDPRGTDTQYF. CDR3 DNA: TGTGCCAGCAGTGACCCCAGGGGCACAGATACGCAGTATTTT. The full variable domain, in which reference TRBV2 and TRBJ2-3 provide the parts outside the CDR3, is EPEVTQTPSHQVTQMGQEVILRCVPISNHLYFYWYRQILGQKVEFLVSFYNNEISEKSEIFDDQFSVERPDGSNFTLKIRSTKLEDSAMYFCASSDPRGTDTQYFGPGTRLTVL.

CDR3 region: CASSPRPLHTEAFF. The CDR3 DNA reads TGTGCCAGCAGCCCCCGACCACTGCACACTGAAGCTTTCTTT. The V and J genes are TRBV9 and TRBJ1-1; no firm D call. Deletions cut 4 bases from V and 3 bases from J, with 13 bases between. The CDR3 spans 14 residues. CDR1 SGDLS and CDR2 YYNGEE come from the germline V gene.

The DNA of the CDR3 is TGTGCCAGCAGCCAAGCCATCGACAGGAACACTGAAGCTTTCTTT. Amino acid sequence: CASSQAIDRNTEAFF. The J gene is TRBJ1-1, the V gene TRBV3-1 (or the pseudogene TRBV3-2), with D tentatively TRBD1 (5 bases). Germline assignment: CDR1 LGHDT and CDR2 YNNKEL (reference sequence). The CDR3 is 15 amino acids. Trimming shortened V by 1 base and J by 1 base, and 10 bases separated the two germline ends.

The rearrangement joins TRBV5-1 to TRBJ1-3; TRBD1 agrees at 10 bases. The germline gives CDR1 SGHRS, CDR2 YFSETQ. The junction had 14 bases not matched to a gene; V was cut back by 4 bases and J by 4 bases. This CDR3 contains 18 residues. The CDR3 DNA reads TGCGCCAGCAGCCCAGTCCCGGGACAGGGGCCGGGGGGAAACACCATATATTTT. Translation: CASSPVPGQGPGGNTIYF.

The sample holds one count of this clone. J is TRBJ2-7 and V is TRBV12-3 or TRBV12-4; D may be TRBD1 (5 bases). Trimming shortened V by 4 bases and J by 4 bases, and 8 bases separated the two germline ends. CDR3 length: 12 amino acids. The CDR3, as DNA: TGTGCCAGCAGTTCCCAGGGTTACGAGCAGTACTTC. This gives the protein CASSSQGYEQYF.

V and J are TRBV5-1 and TRBJ1-5; 7 positions agree with TRBD1. The CDR3 loop spans 14 amino acids. Losses at the gene ends were 3 bases for V and 4 bases for J; bases not matched to a gene: 4. Germline-derived CDR1 and CDR2 are SGHRS and YFSETQ. CDR3 residues: CASSSGQENQPQHF. CDR3 DNA: TGCGCCAGCAGCTCCGGACAGGAGAATCAGCCCCAGCATTTT.

V and J are TRBV7-3 and TRBJ1-3; D might be TRBD1 (5 bases). The ends were cut back, 4 bases at V and 4 bases at J, with 11 bases in the middle. In germline, CDR1 is SGHTA, CDR2 FQGTGA. This CDR3 contains 14 residues. In DNA form, the CDR3 reads TGTGCCAGCAGCTCAGGGATTTCCGGAAACACCATATATTTT. Translation: CASSSGISGNTIYF.

The chain uses TRBV6-2 or TRBV6-3 and TRBJ1-4; D perhaps matches TRBD1 (5 bases). V lost 5 bases, J lost 3 bases, and 10 bases lay in between. The CDR3 extends over 14 amino acids. Germline V CDR1 and CDR2: MNHEY, SVGEGT. CDR3 protein: CASSPGMANEKLFF. The CDR3 bases are TGTGCCAGCAGTCCAGGGATGGCTAATGAAAAACTGTTTTTT.

The V and J genes are TRBV7-6 and TRBJ2-1, with 8 bases matching TRBD1. V dropped 5 bases and J dropped 1; count of bases not matched to a gene: 4. The CDR3 is made up of 15 amino acids. Germline CDR1 is SGHVS and CDR2 is FNYEAQ. The CDR3 DNA reads TGTGCCAGCAGCCGGACAGGGTTATCCTACAATGAGCAGTTCTTC. This sequence encodes CASSRTGLSYNEQFF.